The 3 T cell receptor beta chains in this list originate from one sample, sequenced in a study of T cells in Graves' hyperthyroidism and ophthalmopathy. From RNA transcripts, TCR beta CDR3 regions were amplified. The HTBI primer set served for first-round RT-PCR of the TCR CDR3. TCRdb processed the multiplex PCR reads anew with MiXCR; each CDR3 protein has one entry. The sample lists more than 600,000 distinct CDR3 sequences; 16% were seen once. Sequenced input: blood. These receptors all come from a man in his late teens or twenties with Graves' hyperthyroidism.

This clonotype was seen repeatedly, ten times or more. The rearrangement joins TRBV5-5 to TRBJ2-7; 11 bases align to TRBD2. The V and J ends lost 2 bases and 3 bases, in that order; junction bases with no gene match: 4. CDR1 SGHKS and CDR2 YYEKEE come from the germline V gene (reference sequence). CDR3 length: 15 amino acids. The CDR3 bases are TGTGCCAGCAGCTTTACTAGCGGGAGAAACTACGAGCAGTACTTC. Its protein is CASSFTSGRNYEQYF.

This clonotype was seen ten or more times. The chain has TRBV24-1 and TRBJ2-3; D may match TRBD1 or TRBD2 (5 bases each). Germline V gene lookup returns CDR1 KGHDR and CDR2 SFDVKD. Trimming took 2 bases from V and 0 from J, leaving 11 bases between them. The CDR3 has 16 residues. CDR3 nucleotide sequence: TGTGCCACCAGTGATTCCGCTGGGACCAGCACAGATACGCAGTATTTT. It translates to CATSDSAGTSTDTQYF.

Worth noting for this clonotype: A read error may be the cause here, since a much bigger clone is one base away. This chain joins TRBV2 and TRBJ2-3, with D possibly matching TRBD2 (6 bases). V gave up 3 bases and J gave up 6 bases, with 13 bases separating them. The CDR3 covers 14 residues. The germline V gene has CDR1 SNHLY and CDR2 FYNNEI. The chain's CDR3 is CASSDYGGDDTQYF. In nucleotides, the CDR3 is TGTGCCAGCAGTGATTATGGCGGGGATGATACGCAGTATTTT.